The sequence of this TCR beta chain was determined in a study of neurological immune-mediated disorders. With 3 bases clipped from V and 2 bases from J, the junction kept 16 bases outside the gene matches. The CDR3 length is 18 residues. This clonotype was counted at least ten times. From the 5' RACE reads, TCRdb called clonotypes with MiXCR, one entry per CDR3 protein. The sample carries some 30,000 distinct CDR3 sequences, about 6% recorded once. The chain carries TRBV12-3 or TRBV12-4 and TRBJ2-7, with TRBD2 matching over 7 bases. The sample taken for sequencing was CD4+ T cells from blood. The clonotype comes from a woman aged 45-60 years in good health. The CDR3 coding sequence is TGTGCCAGCAGTTTGAGGTTCGAGCGGTGGGGAGGGACCTACGAGCAGTACTTC. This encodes CASSLRFERWGGTYEQYF.